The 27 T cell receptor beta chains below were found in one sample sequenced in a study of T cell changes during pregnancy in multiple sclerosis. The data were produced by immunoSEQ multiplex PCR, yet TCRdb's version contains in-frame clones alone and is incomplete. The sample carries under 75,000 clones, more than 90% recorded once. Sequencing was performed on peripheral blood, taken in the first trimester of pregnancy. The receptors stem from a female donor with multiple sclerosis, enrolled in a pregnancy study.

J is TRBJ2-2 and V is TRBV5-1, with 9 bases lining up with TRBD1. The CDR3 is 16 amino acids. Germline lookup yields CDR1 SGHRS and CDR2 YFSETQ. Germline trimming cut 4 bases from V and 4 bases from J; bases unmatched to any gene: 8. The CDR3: CASSEGTGIGTGELFF. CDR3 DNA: TGCGCCAGCAGCGAAGGGACAGGGATCGGCACCGGGGAGCTGTTTTTT.

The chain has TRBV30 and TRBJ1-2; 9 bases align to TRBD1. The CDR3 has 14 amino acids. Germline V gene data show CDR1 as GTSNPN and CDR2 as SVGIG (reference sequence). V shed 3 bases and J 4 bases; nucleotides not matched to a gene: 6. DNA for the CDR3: TGTGCCTGGAGCCTCACAGGGGGCCCCTATGGCTACACCTTC. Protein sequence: CAWSLTGGPYGYTF.

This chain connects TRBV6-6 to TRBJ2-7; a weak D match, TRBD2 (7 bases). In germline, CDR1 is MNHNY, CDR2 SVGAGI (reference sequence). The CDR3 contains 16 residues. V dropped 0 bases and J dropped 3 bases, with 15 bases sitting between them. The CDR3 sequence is CASSYSLRGGSYEQYF. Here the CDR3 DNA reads TGTGCCAGCAGTTACTCGCTTAGGGGGGGCAGCTACGAGCAGTACTTC.

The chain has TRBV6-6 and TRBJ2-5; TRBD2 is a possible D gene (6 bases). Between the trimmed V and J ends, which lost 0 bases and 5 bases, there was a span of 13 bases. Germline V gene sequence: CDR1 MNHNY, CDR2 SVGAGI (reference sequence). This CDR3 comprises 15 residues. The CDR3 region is CASSYSKTSWETQYF. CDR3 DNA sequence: TGTGCCAGCAGTTACTCGAAGACTAGTTGGGAGACCCAGTACTTC.

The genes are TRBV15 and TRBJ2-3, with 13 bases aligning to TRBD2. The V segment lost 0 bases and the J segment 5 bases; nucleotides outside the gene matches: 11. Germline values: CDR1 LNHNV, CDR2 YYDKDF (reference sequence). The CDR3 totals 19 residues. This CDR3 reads CATSRDLRTSGSGLDTQYF. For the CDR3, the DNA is TGTGCCACCAGCAGAGATCTTCGGACTAGCGGGAGTGGTTTAGATACGCAGTATTTT.

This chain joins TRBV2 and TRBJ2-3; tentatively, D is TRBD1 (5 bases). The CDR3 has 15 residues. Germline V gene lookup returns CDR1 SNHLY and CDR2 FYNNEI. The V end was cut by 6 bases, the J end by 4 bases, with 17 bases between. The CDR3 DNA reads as TGTGCCAGCAGGCAAAGACAGACAACGGCAGATACGCAGTATTTT. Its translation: CASRQRQTTADTQYF. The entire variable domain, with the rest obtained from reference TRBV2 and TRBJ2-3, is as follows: EPEVTQTPSHQVTQMGQEVILRCVPISNHLYFYWYRQILGQKVEFLVSFYNNEISEKSEIFDDQFSVERPDGSNFTLKIRSTKLEDSAMYFCASRQRQTTADTQYFGPGTRLTVL.

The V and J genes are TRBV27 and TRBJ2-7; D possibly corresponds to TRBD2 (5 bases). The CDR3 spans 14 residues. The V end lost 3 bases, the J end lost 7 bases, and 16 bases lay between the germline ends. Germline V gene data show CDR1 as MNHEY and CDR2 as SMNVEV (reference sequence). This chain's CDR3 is CASSFFGPGEEQYF. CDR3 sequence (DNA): TGTGCCAGCAGTTTCTTCGGCCCCGGGGAAGAGCAGTACTTC.

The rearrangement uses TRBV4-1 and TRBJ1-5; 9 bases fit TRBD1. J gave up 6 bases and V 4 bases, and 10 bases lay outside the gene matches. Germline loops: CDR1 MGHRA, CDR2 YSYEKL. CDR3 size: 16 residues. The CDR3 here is CASSPGQGTGPQPQHF. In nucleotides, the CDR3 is TGCGCCAGCAGCCCGGGACAGGGAACGGGGCCTCAGCCCCAGCATTTT.

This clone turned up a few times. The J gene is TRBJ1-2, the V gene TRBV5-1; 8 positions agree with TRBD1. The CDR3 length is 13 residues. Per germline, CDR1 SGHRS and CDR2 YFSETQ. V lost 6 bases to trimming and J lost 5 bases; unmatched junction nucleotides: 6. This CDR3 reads CASTDRAGYGYTF. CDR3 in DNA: TGCGCCAGCACGGACAGGGCAGGGTATGGCTACACCTTC.

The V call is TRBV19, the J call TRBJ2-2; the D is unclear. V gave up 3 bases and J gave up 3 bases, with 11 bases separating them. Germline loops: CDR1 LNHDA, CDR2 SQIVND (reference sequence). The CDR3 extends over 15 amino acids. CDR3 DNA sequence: TGTGCCAGTAGTATCGGAAGGAGAGACACCGGGGAGCTGTTTTTT. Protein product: CASSIGRRDTGELFF.

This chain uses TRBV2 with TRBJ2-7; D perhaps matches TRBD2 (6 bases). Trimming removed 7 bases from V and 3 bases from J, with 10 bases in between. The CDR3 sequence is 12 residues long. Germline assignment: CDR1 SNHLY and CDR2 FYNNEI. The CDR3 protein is CASTGLNYEQYF. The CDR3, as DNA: TGTGCCAGCACGGGACTGAACTACGAGCAGTACTTC.

CDR3 amino acids: CASSQDGAGVYEQYF. Written as DNA, the CDR3 is TGTGCCAGCAGCCAAGACGGCGCGGGTGTCTACGAGCAGTACTTC. The genes are TRBV4-2 and TRBJ2-7; tentative D call: TRBD2 (5 bases). V shed 0 bases and J shed 3 bases, with 12 bases lying between them. The CDR3 contains 15 residues. Germline values: CDR1 LGHNA, CDR2 YNFKEQ.

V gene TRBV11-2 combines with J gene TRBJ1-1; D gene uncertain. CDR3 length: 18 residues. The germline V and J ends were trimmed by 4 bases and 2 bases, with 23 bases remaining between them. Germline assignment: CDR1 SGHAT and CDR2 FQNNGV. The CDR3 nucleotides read TGTGCCAGCAGCTATACGACGCGTTTCAGTAGCGGAAACACTGAAGCTTTCTTT. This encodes CASSYTTRFSSGNTEAFF.

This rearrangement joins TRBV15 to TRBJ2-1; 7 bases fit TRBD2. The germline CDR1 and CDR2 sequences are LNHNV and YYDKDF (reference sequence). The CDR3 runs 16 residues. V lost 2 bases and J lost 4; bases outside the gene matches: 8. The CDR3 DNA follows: TGTGCCACCAGCAGACTAGCGGTTGGTATTTACAATGAGCAGTTCTTC. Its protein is CATSRLAVGIYNEQFF.

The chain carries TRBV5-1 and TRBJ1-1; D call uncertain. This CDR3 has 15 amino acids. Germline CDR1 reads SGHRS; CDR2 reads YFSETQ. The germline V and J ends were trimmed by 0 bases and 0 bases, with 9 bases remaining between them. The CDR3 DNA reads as TGCGCCAGCAGCTTGGAGCCCGTAGTGAACACTGAAGCTTTCTTT. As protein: CASSLEPVVNTEAFF.

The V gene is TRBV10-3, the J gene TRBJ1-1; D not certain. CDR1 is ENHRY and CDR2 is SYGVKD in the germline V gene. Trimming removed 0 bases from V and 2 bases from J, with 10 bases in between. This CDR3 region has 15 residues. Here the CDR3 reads CAISESVTRNTEAFF. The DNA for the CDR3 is TGTGCCATCAGTGAGTCGGTCACGCGAAACACTGAAGCTTTCTTT.

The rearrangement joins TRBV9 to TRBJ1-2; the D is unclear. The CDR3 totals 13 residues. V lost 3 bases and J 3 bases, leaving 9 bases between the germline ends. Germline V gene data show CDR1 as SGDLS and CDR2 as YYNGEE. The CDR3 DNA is TGTGCCAGCAGCGGTCCGGGAGACTATGGCTACACCTTC. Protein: CASSGPGDYGYTF.

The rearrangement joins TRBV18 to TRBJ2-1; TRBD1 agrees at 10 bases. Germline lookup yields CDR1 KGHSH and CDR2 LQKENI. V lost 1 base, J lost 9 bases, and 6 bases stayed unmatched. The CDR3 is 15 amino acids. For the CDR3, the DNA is TGTGCCAGCTCACCACGACAGGGGGCGCAGGGTGAGCAGTTCTTC. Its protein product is CASSPRQGAQGEQFF.

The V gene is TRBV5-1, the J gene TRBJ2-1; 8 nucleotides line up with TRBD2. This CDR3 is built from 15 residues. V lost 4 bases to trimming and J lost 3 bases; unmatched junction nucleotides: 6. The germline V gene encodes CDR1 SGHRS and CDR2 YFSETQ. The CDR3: CASSLPSGYYNEQFF. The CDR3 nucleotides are TGCGCCAGCAGCCTGCCTAGCGGGTACTACAATGAGCAGTTCTTC.

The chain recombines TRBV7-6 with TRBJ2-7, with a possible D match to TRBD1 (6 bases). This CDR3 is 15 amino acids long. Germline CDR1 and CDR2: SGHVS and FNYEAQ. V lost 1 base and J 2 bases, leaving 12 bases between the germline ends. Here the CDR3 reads CASSLEEGVTYEQYF. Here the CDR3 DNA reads TGTGCCAGCAGCTTAGAAGAGGGGGTGACCTACGAGCAGTACTTC. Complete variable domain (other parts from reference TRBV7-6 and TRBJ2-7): GAGVSQSPRYKVTKRGQDVALRCDPISGHVSLYWYRQALGQGPEFLTYFNYEAQQDKSGLPNDRFSAERPEGSISTLTIQRTEQRDSAMYRCASSLEEGVTYEQYFGPGTRLTVT.

CDR3 sequence reads: CASTFRGRENTGELFF. CDR3 in DNA: TGTGCCAGCACCTTTCGCGGACGGGAGAACACCGGGGAGCTGTTTTTT. V is TRBV11-2 and J is TRBJ2-2; weak D call: TRBD2 (5 bases). Per the germline V gene, CDR1 is SGHAT and CDR2 is FQNNGV. V was shortened by 7 bases and J by 1 base, with 16 bases between the two germline ends. The CDR3 length is 16 residues.

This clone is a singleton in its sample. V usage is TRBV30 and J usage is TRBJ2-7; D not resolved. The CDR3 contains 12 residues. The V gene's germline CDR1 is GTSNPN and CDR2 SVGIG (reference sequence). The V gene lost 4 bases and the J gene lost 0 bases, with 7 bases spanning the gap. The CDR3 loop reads CAWKWSSYEQYF. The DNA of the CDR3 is TGTGCCTGGAAGTGGAGCTCCTACGAGCAGTACTTC.

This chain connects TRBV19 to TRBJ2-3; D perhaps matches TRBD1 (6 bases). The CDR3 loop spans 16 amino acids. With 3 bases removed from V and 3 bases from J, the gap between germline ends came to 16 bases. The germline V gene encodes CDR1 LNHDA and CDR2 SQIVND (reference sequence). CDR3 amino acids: CASSIGQGMATDTQYF. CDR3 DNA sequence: TGTGCCAGTAGTATCGGGCAGGGGATGGCTACAGATACGCAGTATTTT.

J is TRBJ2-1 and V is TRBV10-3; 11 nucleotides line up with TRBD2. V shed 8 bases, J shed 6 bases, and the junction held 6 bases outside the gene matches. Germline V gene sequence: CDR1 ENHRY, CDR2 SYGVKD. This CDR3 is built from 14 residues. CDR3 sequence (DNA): TGTGCCATCTGGGCTAGCGGGGGGCCCAATGAGCAGTTCTTC. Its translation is CAIWASGGPNEQFF.

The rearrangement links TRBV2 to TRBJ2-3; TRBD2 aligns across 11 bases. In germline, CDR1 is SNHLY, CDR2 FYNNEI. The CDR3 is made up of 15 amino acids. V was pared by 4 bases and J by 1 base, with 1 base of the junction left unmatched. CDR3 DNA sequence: TGTGCCAGCAGTGTACTAGCGGGGGGCACAGATACGCAGTATTTT. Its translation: CASSVLAGGTDTQYF. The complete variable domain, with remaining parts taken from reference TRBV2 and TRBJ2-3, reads EPEVTQTPSHQVTQMGQEVILRCVPISNHLYFYWYRQILGQKVEFLVSFYNNEISEKSEIFDDQFSVERPDGSNFTLKIRSTKLEDSAMYFCASSVLAGGTDTQYFGPGTRLTVL.

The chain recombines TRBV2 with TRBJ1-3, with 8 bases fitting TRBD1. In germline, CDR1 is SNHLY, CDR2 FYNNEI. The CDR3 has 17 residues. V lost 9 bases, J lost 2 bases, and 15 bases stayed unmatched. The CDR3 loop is CASGGQEYPLAGNTIYF. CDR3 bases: TGTGCCAGTGGGGGACAGGAATACCCTTTAGCTGGAAACACCATATATTTT.

The CDR3 loop is CATSRGGTGMTEAFF. CDR3 nucleotide sequence: TGTGCCACCAGCAGAGGGGGGACAGGGATGACTGAAGCTTTCTTT. The V and J genes are TRBV15 and TRBJ1-1; 9 bases are a match to TRBD1. The CDR3 covers 15 residues. With 1 base clipped from V and 5 bases from J, the junction kept 5 bases outside the gene matches. The germline gives CDR1 LNHNV, CDR2 YYDKDF (reference sequence). The full variable domain, completed using reference TRBV15 and TRBJ1-1, is DAMVIQNPRYQVTQFGKPVTLSCSQTLNHNVMYWYQQKSSQAPKLLFHYYDKDFNNEADTPDNFQSRRPNTSFCFLDIRSPGLGDTAMYLCATSRGGTGMTEAFFGQGTRLTVV.